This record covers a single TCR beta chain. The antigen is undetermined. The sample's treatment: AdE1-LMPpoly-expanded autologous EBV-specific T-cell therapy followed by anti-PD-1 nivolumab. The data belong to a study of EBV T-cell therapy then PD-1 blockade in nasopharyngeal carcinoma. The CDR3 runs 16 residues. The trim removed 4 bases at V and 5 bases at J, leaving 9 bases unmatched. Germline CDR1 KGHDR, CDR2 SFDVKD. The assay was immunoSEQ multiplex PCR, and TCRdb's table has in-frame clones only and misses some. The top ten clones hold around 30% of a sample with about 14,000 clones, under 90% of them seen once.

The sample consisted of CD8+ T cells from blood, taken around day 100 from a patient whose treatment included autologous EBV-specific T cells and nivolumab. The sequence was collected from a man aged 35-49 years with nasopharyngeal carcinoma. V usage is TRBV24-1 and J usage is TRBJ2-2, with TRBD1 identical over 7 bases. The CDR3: CATSDPDRSRTGELFF. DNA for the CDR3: TGTGCCACCAGTGACCCGGACAGGTCAAGGACCGGGGAGCTGTTTTTT.